Shown below are 20 T cell receptor beta chains from a single sample sequenced in a study of blood T cell repertoires in COVID-19. The assay was immunoSEQ multiplex PCR, and TCRdb's table has in-frame clones only and misses some. Of roughly 100,000 clones in the sample, 80% were seen once. The sample was peripheral blood. These TCRs come from a human donor in a cohort sampled during active COVID-19.

The chain has TRBV6-4 and TRBJ1-6; D not resolved. Trimming took 4 bases from V and 4 from J, leaving 11 bases between them. The CDR3 covers 15 residues. The germline V gene encodes CDR1 MRHNA and CDR2 SNTAGT. Here the CDR3 DNA reads TGTGCCAGCAGTGGGGTCAGGCCTTATAATTCACCCCTCCACTTT. This gives the protein CASSGVRPYNSPLHF.

This clone was detected a few times. The V and J genes are TRBV7-9 and TRBJ1-1, with TRBD1 matching 8 bases. Germline values: CDR1 SEHNR, CDR2 FQNEAQ (reference sequence). The CDR3 has 14 residues. Unmatched junction bases numbered 8, after V lost 5 bases and J lost 6 bases. The CDR3 region is CASSQGQEGPEAFF. The CDR3 DNA is TGTGCCAGCAGCCAGGGACAGGAGGGACCTGAAGCTTTCTTT.

The CDR3 coding sequence is TGTGCCAGCAATTCGGGGACAGGGTTAAGGGACAACTACGAGCAGTACTTC. Its translation: CASNSGTGLRDNYEQYF. This chain links TRBV5-5 with TRBJ2-7; TRBD1 aligns across 9 bases. J was trimmed by 3 bases and V by 6 bases; bases with no gene match: 16. Germline loops: CDR1 SGHKS, CDR2 YYEKEE (reference sequence). The length of the CDR3 is 17 residues.

This chain uses TRBV4-1 with TRBJ2-1, with D perhaps matching TRBD2 (6 bases). This CDR3 is built from 13 residues. Trimming removed 0 bases from V and 8 bases from J, with 8 bases in between. Per the germline V gene, CDR1 is MGHRA and CDR2 is YSYEKL. In nucleotides, the CDR3 is TGCGCCAGCAGCCAAGAGCGGGACTATGAGCAGTTCTTC. Translated: CASSQERDYEQFF.

The rearrangement links TRBV29-1 to TRBJ2-3, with D possibly matching TRBD2 (6 bases). This CDR3 spans 14 amino acids. Germline CDR1 reads SQVTM; CDR2 reads ANQGSEA. V gave up 7 bases and J gave up 2 bases, with 16 bases separating them. Here the CDR3 reads CSATSSASTDTQYF. In DNA, the CDR3 is TGCAGCGCCACCTCTAGCGCCTCCACAGATACGCAGTATTTT.

The chain combines TRBV6-5 with TRBJ2-7; D remains ambiguous. This CDR3 has 14 residues. V lost 0 bases to trimming and J lost 2 bases, with 8 bases between them. Germline V gene sequence: CDR1 MNHEY, CDR2 SVGAGI. The CDR3 sequence: CASSYSRYTYEQYF. The CDR3 nucleotides are TGTGCCAGCAGTTACTCGAGGTACACCTACGAGCAGTACTTC.

V usage is TRBV15 and J usage is TRBJ2-2; 8 bases agree with TRBD2. The CDR3 is made up of 20 amino acids. Per germline, CDR1 LNHNV and CDR2 YYDKDF (reference sequence). Trimming cost V 0 bases and J 1 base; bases outside gene matches: 13. The CDR3, as DNA: TGTGCCACCAGCAGAGATATGCTAGCGGGTACCTACCAGAACACCGGGGAGCTGTTTTTT. Amino acids: CATSRDMLAGTYQNTGELFF.

The CDR3 loop reads CASSQGSRVGYGYTF. CDR3 in DNA: TGTGCCAGCAGCCAAGGGTCCAGGGTCGGGTATGGCTACACCTTC. The V gene is TRBV3-1 (or the pseudogene TRBV3-2), the J gene TRBJ1-2; weak D call: TRBD1 (5 bases). CDR1 LGHDT and CDR2 YNNKEL come from the germline V gene (reference sequence). The length of the CDR3 is 15 residues. V lost 1 base, J lost 5 bases, and 14 bases lay in between.

The V call is TRBV7-9, the J call TRBJ1-1; 8 nucleotides line up with TRBD1. CDR1 and CDR2 (germline): SEHNR, FQNEAQ (reference sequence). Unmatched junction bases numbered 5, after V lost 3 bases and J lost 5 bases. This CDR3 is built from 14 residues. The CDR3 loop reads CASSFQQGETEAFF. CDR3 in DNA: TGTGCCAGCAGCTTTCAACAGGGGGAGACTGAAGCTTTCTTT.

CDR3 in amino acids: CAWSRSHEQYF. CDR3 DNA sequence: TGTGCCTGGTCGAGATCCCACGAGCAGTACTTC. The J gene is TRBJ2-7, the V gene TRBV30; D is uncertain. Germline CDR1 and CDR2: GTSNPN and SVGIG (reference sequence). Trimming took 5 bases from V and 5 from J, leaving 10 bases between them. The CDR3 length is 11 residues.

This clone was seen only a few times. The chain carries TRBV7-3 and TRBJ2-7, with D possibly being TRBD2 (5 bases). This CDR3 is built from 14 residues. Per germline, CDR1 SGHTA and CDR2 FQGTGA. Between the trimmed V and J ends, which lost 5 bases and 3 bases, there was a span of 14 bases. CDR3 DNA sequence: TGTGCCAGCAGCGCGGGTGCCCCAGGCTACGAGCAGTACTTC. Encoded protein: CASSAGAPGYEQYF.

This chain joins TRBV11-2 and TRBJ2-1; TRBD2 aligns across 12 bases. CDR3 size: 15 residues. Germline V lookup: CDR1 SGHAT, CDR2 FQNNGV. V lost 4 bases and J lost 4; bases outside the gene matches: 2. DNA of the CDR3: TGTGCCAGCAGCTCGGGACTAGCGGGTTACAATGAGCAGTTCTTC. Its translation: CASSSGLAGYNEQFF.

The chain combines TRBV7-9 with TRBJ2-7; 16 nucleotides match TRBD2. The V gene end was trimmed by 0 bases and the J gene end by 5 bases; junction bases not matched to a gene: 7. The CDR3 has 18 residues. Germline V gene lookup returns CDR1 SEHNR and CDR2 FQNEAQ (reference sequence). CDR3 in amino acids: CASSLAGTSGRGTNEQYF. The CDR3 region has the DNA TGTGCCAGCAGCTTAGCGGGGACTAGCGGGAGGGGCACTAACGAGCAGTACTTC.

This clone was counted once. The chain recombines TRBV6-5 with TRBJ2-7, with 8 positions matching TRBD1. The CDR3 consists of 13 residues. V dropped 6 bases and J dropped 3; count of bases not matched to a gene: 4. Germline values: CDR1 MNHEY, CDR2 SVGAGI. The CDR3 region is CASRTGQGYEQYF. In DNA form, the CDR3 reads TGTGCCAGCAGAACCGGACAGGGCTACGAGCAGTACTTC.

J is TRBJ1-1 and V is TRBV7-9; 7 bases fit TRBD1. The CDR3 length is 13 residues. Germline assignment: CDR1 SEHNR and CDR2 FQNEAQ (reference sequence). V gave up 2 bases and J gave up 6 bases; unmatched junction bases: 3. Here the CDR3 reads CASSLKGASEAFF. In DNA form, the CDR3 reads TGTGCCAGCAGCTTAAAGGGGGCCTCTGAAGCTTTCTTT. The full variable domain, rest sourced from reference TRBV7-9 and TRBJ1-1, is DTGVSQNPRHKITKRGQNVTFRCDPISEHNRLYWYRQTLGQGPEFLTYFQNEAQLEKSRLLSDRFSAERPKGSFSTLEIQRTEQGDSAMYLCASSLKGASEAFFGQGTRLTVV.

The CDR3 bases are TGTGCCAGCAGCGTAGCAGTGTACTATGGCTACACCTTC. Amino acid sequence: CASSVAVYYGYTF. The chain is built from TRBV9 and TRBJ1-2; D not certain. In germline, CDR1 is SGDLS, CDR2 YYNGEE. The CDR3 is 13 residues long. The ends were cut back, 0 bases at V and 3 bases at J, with 6 bases in the middle.

This sequence joins TRBV5-1 and TRBJ2-5, with TRBD1 matching over 10 bases. J was trimmed by 3 bases and V by 1 base; bases with no gene match: 6. CDR1 is SGHRS, CDR2 YFSETQ, per germline. The CDR3 sequence is 16 residues long. The CDR3 nucleotides read TGCGCCAGCAGCTTGCATGGGACAGGGGCGGAAGAGACCCAGTACTTC. Its protein product is CASSLHGTGAEETQYF.

V and J are TRBV19 and TRBJ1-1; D might be TRBD1 (5 bases). Looked up from germline, CDR1 is LNHDA and CDR2 is SQIVND (reference sequence). CDR3 length: 13 residues. V lost 10 bases and J 6 bases, leaving 18 bases between the germline ends. The CDR3 region is CATNSGGVPEAFF. As DNA, the CDR3 is TGTGCCACTAACTCGGGGGGGGTCCCTGAAGCTTTCTTT.

The V and J genes are TRBV18 and TRBJ2-7, with TRBD2 matching over 11 bases. CDR3 length: 13 residues. Unmatched junction bases numbered 2, after V lost 5 bases and J lost 5 bases. Germline assignment: CDR1 KGHSH and CDR2 LQKENI. The CDR3 region is CASSTSGRDEQYF. The CDR3 bases are TGTGCCAGCTCAACTAGCGGGAGAGACGAGCAGTACTTC.

The gene calls are TRBV5-1 and TRBJ2-1, with 8 nucleotides matching TRBD2. Germline V gene data show CDR1 as SGHRS and CDR2 as YFSETQ. The CDR3 has 15 residues. The V and J ends lost 4 bases and 2 bases, in that order; junction bases with no gene match: 5. The CDR3 DNA follows: TGCGCCAGCAGCGAAGTAGCGGGAACCTACAATGAGCAGTTCTTC. Residues: CASSEVAGTYNEQFF.